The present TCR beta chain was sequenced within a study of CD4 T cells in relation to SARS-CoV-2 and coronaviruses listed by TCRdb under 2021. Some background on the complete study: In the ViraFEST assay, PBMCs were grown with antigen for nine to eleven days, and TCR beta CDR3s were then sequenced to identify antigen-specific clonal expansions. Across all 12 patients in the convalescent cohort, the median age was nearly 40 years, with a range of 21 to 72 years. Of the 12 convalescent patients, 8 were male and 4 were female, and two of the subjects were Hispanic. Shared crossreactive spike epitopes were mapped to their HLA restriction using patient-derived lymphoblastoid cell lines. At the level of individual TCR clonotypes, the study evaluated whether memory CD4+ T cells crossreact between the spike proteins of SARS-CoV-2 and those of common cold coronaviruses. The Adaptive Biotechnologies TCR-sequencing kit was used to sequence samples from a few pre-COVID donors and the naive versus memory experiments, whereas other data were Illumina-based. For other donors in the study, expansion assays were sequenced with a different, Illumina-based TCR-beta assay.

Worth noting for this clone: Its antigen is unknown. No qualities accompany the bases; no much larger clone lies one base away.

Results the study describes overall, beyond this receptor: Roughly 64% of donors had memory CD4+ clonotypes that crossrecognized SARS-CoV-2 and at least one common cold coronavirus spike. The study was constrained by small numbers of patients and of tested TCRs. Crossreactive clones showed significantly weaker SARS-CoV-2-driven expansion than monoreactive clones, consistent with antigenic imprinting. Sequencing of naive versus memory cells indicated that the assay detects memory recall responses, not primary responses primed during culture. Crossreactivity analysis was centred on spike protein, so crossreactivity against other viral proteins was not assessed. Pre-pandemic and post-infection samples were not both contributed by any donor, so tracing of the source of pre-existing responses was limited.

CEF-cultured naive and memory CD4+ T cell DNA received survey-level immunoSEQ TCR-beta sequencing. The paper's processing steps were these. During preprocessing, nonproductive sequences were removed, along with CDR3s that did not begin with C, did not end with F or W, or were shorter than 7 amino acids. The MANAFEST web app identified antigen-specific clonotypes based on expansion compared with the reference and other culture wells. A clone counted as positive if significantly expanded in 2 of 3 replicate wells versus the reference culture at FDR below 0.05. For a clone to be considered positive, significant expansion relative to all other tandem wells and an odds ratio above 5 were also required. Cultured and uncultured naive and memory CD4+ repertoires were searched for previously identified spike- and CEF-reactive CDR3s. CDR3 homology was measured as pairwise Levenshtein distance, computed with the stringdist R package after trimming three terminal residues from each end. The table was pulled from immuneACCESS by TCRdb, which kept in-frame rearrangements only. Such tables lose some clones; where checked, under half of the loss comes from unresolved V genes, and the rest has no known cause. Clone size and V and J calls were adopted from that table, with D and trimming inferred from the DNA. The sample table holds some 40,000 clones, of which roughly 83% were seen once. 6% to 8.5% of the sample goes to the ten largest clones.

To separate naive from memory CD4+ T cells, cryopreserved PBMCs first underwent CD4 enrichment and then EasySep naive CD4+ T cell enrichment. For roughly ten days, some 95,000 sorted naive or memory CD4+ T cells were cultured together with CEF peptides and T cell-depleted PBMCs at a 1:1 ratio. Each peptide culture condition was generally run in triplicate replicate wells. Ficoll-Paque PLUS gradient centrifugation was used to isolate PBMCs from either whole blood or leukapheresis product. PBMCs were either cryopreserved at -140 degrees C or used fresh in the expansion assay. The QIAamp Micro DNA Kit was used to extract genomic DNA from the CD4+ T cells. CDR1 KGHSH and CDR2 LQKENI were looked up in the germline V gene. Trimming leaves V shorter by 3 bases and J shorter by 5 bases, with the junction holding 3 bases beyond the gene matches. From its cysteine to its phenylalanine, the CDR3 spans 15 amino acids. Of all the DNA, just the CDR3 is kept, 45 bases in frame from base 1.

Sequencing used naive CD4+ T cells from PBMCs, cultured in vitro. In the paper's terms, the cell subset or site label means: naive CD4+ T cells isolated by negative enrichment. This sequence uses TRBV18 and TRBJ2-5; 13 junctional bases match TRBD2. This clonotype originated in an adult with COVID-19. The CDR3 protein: CASSPGTSGTETQYF. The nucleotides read TGTGCCAGCTCACCTGGGACTAGCGGGACGGAGACCCAGTACTTC.